Only a few counts were recorded for the clone carrying this T cell receptor beta chain. Trimming took 2 bases from V and 5 from J, leaving 9 bases between them. CDR3 size: 13 residues. Germline CDR1 is SEHNR and CDR2 is FQNEAQ (reference sequence). These data originate in a study of T-cell reconstitution after alpha-beta-depleted transplantation in children. TCRbeta library preparation incorporated unique molecular identifiers. TCRdb called the PCR reads again in MiXCR, with one record for every CDR3 protein. Of approximately 400,000 distinct CDR3 sequences in the sample, roughly 11% were seen once. This chain connects TRBV7-9 to TRBJ2-5, with D possibly matching TRBD2 (6 bases). This sequence was found in a human donor who donated a stem cell graft to a child with acute myeloid leukemia. The sample here was PBMCs from the stem cell graft donor, taken from the stem cell graft. CDR3 in DNA: TGTGCCAGCAGCTTAATAGGGAGGGAGACCCAGTACTTC. Residues: CASSLIGRETQYF.